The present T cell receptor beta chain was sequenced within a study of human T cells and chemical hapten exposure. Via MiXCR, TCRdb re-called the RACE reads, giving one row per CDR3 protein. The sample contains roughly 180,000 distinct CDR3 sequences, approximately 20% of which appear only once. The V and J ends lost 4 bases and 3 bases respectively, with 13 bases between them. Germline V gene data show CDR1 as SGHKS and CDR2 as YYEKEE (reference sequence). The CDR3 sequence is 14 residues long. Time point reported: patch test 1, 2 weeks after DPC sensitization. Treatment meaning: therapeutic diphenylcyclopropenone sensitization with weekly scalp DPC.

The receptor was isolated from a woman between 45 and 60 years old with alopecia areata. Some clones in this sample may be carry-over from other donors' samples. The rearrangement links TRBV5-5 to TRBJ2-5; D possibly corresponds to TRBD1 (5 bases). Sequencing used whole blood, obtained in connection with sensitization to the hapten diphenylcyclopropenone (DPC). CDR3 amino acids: CASSRGQPKETQYF. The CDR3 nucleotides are TGTGCCAGCAGCCGTGGACAACCCAAAGAGACCCAGTACTTC.